Presented here are 15 T cell receptor beta chains from one specimen sequenced in a study of CD8 T cells in Susac syndrome. Random hexamers were used to reverse transcribe the RNA input (roughly 0.5 to 1 ug). Each CDR3 protein is one row after TCRdb ran MiXCR on the immunoSEQ multiplex PCR reads. The profile covers 160,000 or so distinct CDR3 sequences, with approximately 94% appearing a single time and roughly 0.12% taken by the ten largest. Sequenced input: CD4+ T cells from PBMCs. These receptors all stem from a human donor with Susac syndrome.

V and J are TRBV19 and TRBJ2-5; D may be TRBD1 (6 bases). Trimming shortened V by 3 bases and J by 0 bases, and 8 bases separated the two germline ends. Per the germline V gene, CDR1 is LNHDA and CDR2 is SQIVND (reference sequence). The CDR3 has 14 amino acids. CDR3 residues: CASSIHRDQETQYF. The CDR3 DNA reads as TGTGCCAGTAGTATCCACAGGGACCAAGAGACCCAGTACTTC.

The genes are TRBV10-3 and TRBJ2-5, with a weak D call TRBD1 (6 bases). CDR3 length equals 14 residues. V was cut by 4 bases and J by 1 base, with 10 bases left in between. From germline, CDR1 is ENHRY and CDR2 SYGVKD. The CDR3 DNA sequence: TGTGCCATCAGTGGGGACAAGGGCCAAGAGACCCAGTACTTC. Translated, it gives CAISGDKGQETQYF.

This sequence joins TRBV10-3 and TRBJ1-6, with 9 nucleotides matching TRBD1. V was pared by 10 bases and J by 8 bases, with 6 bases of the junction left unmatched. The CDR3 has 13 residues. The germline V gene encodes CDR1 ENHRY and CDR2 SYGVKD. CDR3 coding DNA: TGTGCCACCCGGGACAGGGCTGATTCACCCCTCCACTTT. Protein sequence: CATRDRADSPLHF.

This chain links TRBV27 with TRBJ2-7; 8 positions agree with TRBD1. This CDR3 has 16 residues. Germline assignment: CDR1 MNHEY and CDR2 SMNVEV (reference sequence). V trimming: 2 bases; J trimming: 4 bases; junction bases outside the gene matches: 10. The CDR3 loop reads CASSLKTGVGSYEQYF. In DNA form, the CDR3 reads TGTGCCAGCAGTTTAAAGACAGGGGTTGGGTCGTACGAGCAGTACTTC.

The chain uses TRBV30 and TRBJ1-2, with D perhaps TRBD1 (5 bases). Per germline, CDR1 GTSNPN and CDR2 SVGIG (reference sequence). The CDR3 extends over 11 amino acids. Trimming cost V 8 bases and J 8 bases, with 15 bases left between them. CDR3 sequence: CARDRRGGYTF. In DNA form, the CDR3 reads TGTGCCAGGGACCGAAGGGGAGGCTACACCTTC.

V is TRBV20-1 and J is TRBJ2-1; tentatively, D is TRBD1 (6 bases). The CDR3 covers 15 residues. Trimming removed 3 bases at V and 0 bases at J, with 12 bases between. Germline lookup yields CDR1 DFQATT and CDR2 SNEGSKA (reference sequence). The CDR3 sequence is CSASLEGDSYNEQFF. The CDR3 region has the DNA TGCAGTGCTAGTCTCGAGGGGGACTCCTACAATGAGCAGTTCTTC.

This clonotype was seen more than once but under ten times. The V and J genes are TRBV3-1 and TRBJ1-2, with a weak D call TRBD1 (6 bases). CDR1 is LGHDT, CDR2 YNNKEL, per germline (reference sequence). The CDR3 length is 12 residues. The germline V and J ends were trimmed by 6 bases and 7 bases, with 12 bases remaining between them. The CDR3 loop reads CASRLGTSGYTF. Here the CDR3 DNA reads TGTGCCAGCAGACTTGGGACATCTGGCTACACCTTC.

The V and J genes are TRBV5-1 and TRBJ2-1; D gene uncertain. V lost 0 bases and J lost 5, with 12 bases in between. The CDR3 extends over 15 amino acids. Germline V gene data show CDR1 as SGHRS and CDR2 as YFSETQ. The CDR3 DNA reads TGCGCCAGCAGCTTGGATCCAGCAGGCAACAATGAGCAGTTCTTC. Translating gives CASSLDPAGNNEQFF.

This clonotype was picked up a small number of times. The chain has TRBV5-6 and TRBJ1-4; D is uncertain. Looked up from germline, CDR1 is SGHDT and CDR2 is YYEEEE. V was clipped by 1 base and J by 4 bases, with 5 bases between them. This CDR3 comprises 13 residues. CDR3 sequence reads: CASSLRGNEKLFF. The DNA for the CDR3 is TGTGCCAGCAGCTTGCGGGGTAATGAAAAACTGTTTTTT.

The V and J genes are TRBV7-2 and TRBJ2-1; perhaps TRBD2 as D (6 bases). Germline lookup yields CDR1 SGHTA and CDR2 FQGNSA. The ends were cut back, 6 bases at V and 6 bases at J, with 15 bases in the middle. The CDR3 has 14 amino acids. CDR3 coding DNA: TGTGCCAGCAGTTATACGGAGGGCAGCAATGAGCAGTTCTTC. Translated, it gives CASSYTEGSNEQFF.

This clonotype has just one count. This chain joins TRBV5-1 and TRBJ2-5; possible D gene TRBD2, 6 bases. The CDR3 totals 13 residues. Looked up from germline, CDR1 is SGHRS and CDR2 is YFSETQ. V lost 7 bases, J lost 2 bases, and 12 bases lay in between. CDR3 protein: CASRGLPQETQYF. In nucleotides, the CDR3 is TGCGCCAGCCGGGGACTGCCTCAAGAGACCCAGTACTTC.

This chain links TRBV19 with TRBJ1-1, with D possibly TRBD1 on 5 matching bases. Trimming cost V 5 bases and J 1 base, with 14 bases left between them. CDR3 length: 15 amino acids. CDR1 and CDR2 from the germline V gene are LNHDA and SQIVND (reference sequence). This CDR3 reads CASSHALGRNTEAFF. The CDR3 DNA is TGTGCCAGTAGTCATGCCTTGGGACGGAACACTGAAGCTTTCTTT.

CDR3 nucleotides: TGTGCCACCAACGGACGGACAGGGGGCGAGCAGTACTTC. It codes for CATNGRTGGEQYF. The rearrangement uses TRBV25-1 and TRBJ2-7, with TRBD1 identical over 10 bases. J was trimmed by 6 bases and V by 10 bases; bases with no gene match: 9. Germline assignment: CDR1 MGHDK and CDR2 SYGVNS. The CDR3 contains 13 residues.

The chain is built from TRBV2 and TRBJ2-5, with 9 positions matching TRBD2. CDR1 and CDR2 (germline): SNHLY, FYNNEI. Losses at the gene ends were 1 base for V and 4 bases for J; bases not matched to a gene: 4. This CDR3 contains 15 residues. This CDR3 reads CASSEDRGGAETQYF. In DNA form, the CDR3 reads TGTGCCAGCAGTGAAGACCGCGGGGGGGCAGAGACCCAGTACTTC.

This chain connects TRBV5-1 to TRBJ1-5; possible D gene TRBD1, 5 bases. This CDR3 spans 15 amino acids. Looked up from germline, CDR1 is SGHRS and CDR2 is YFSETQ. V was cut by 3 bases and J by 3 bases, with 13 bases left in between. CDR3 in DNA: TGCGCCAGCAGCTCTGAACCAGGGATCAATCAGCCCCAGCATTTT. It translates to CASSSEPGINQPQHF.